Listed here are 8 T cell receptor beta chains from one sample, sequenced in a study of EBV T-cell therapy then PD-1 blockade in nasopharyngeal carcinoma. This sample's treatment: AdE1-LMPpoly-expanded autologous EBV-specific T-cell therapy followed by anti-PD-1 nivolumab. Repertoires were generated with immunoSEQ multiplex PCR, while TCRdb's copy carries only in-frame clones and drops some. This table has about 20,000 clones, 84% appearing once. No cognate antigen is known for these TCRs. This specimen was CD8+ T cells from blood, taken at roughly day 32 from a patient whose treatment included autologous EBV-specific T cells and nivolumab. These TCRs come from a middle-aged man with nasopharyngeal carcinoma.

This chain joins TRBV5-1 and TRBJ1-1; TRBD1 aligns across 7 bases. Germline V gene data show CDR1 as SGHRS and CDR2 as YFSETQ. V shed 8 bases and J 2 bases; nucleotides not matched to a gene: 9. The CDR3 covers 14 residues. CDR3 nucleotide sequence: TGCGCCAGTAAAGCAGGGGGAAGAAACACTGAAGCTTTCTTT. Amino acid sequence: CASKAGGRNTEAFF.

V usage is TRBV7-9 and J usage is TRBJ1-5, with TRBD1 matching over 8 bases. The germline V gene encodes CDR1 SEHNR and CDR2 FQNEAQ (reference sequence). This CDR3 is 14 amino acids long. V trimming: 4 bases; J trimming: 7 bases; junction bases outside the gene matches: 6. The CDR3 loop reads CASSSGGAEQPQHF. CDR3 DNA sequence: TGTGCCAGCAGCTCAGGGGGCGCTGAGCAGCCCCAGCATTTT.

This clone was counted once. The chain is built from TRBV6-4 and TRBJ1-6; D perhaps matches TRBD1 (5 bases). CDR3 length equals 16 residues. The germline CDR1 and CDR2 sequences are MRHNA and SNTAGT. Trimming left V 0 bases short and J 7 bases short, with 13 bases between. The CDR3: CASSDSGQGPNSPLHF. The CDR3 bases are TGTGCCAGCAGTGACTCCGGCCAGGGCCCGAATTCACCCCTCCACTTT.

The chain recombines TRBV2 with TRBJ1-1; 8 bases fit TRBD1. The CDR3 totals 16 residues. V lost 11 bases, J lost 5 bases, and 19 bases stayed unmatched. Germline lookup yields CDR1 SNHLY and CDR2 FYNNEI. The CDR3 DNA is TGTGCCGCCCCCCCCCAGGGGGCGGTTAGTCGAACTGAAGCTTTCTTT. Translating gives CAAPPQGAVSRTEAFF.

This chain joins TRBV5-6 and TRBJ2-7; D is possibly TRBD1 or TRBD2 (7 bases each). The CDR3 has 16 amino acids. Germline V gene lookup returns CDR1 SGHDT and CDR2 YYEEEE. Trimming removed 3 bases at V and 3 bases at J, with 19 bases between. Here the CDR3 reads CASSSRGGRAVYEQYF. The DNA of the CDR3 is TGTGCCAGCAGCTCCAGGGGGGGGAGAGCTGTCTACGAGCAGTACTTC. The full variable domain, with the rest looked up from reference TRBV5-6 and TRBJ2-7, is DAGVTQSPTHLIKTRGQQVTLRCSPKSGHDTVSWYQQALGQGPQFIFQYYEEEERQRGNFPDRFSGHQFPNYSSELNVNALLLGDSALYLCASSSRGGRAVYEQYFGPGTRLTVT.

The chain joins TRBV27 to TRBJ2-7; D tentatively fits TRBD1 or TRBD2 (5 bases each). There are 15 residues in the CDR3. Trimming removed 0 bases at V and 0 bases at J, with 9 bases between. Germline CDR1 MNHEY, CDR2 SMNVEV (reference sequence). The CDR3 DNA sequence: TGTGCCAGCAGTTTATCCGGGACCAGCTCCTACGAGCAGTACTTC. Amino acid sequence: CASSLSGTSSYEQYF.

This sequence joins TRBV15 and TRBJ1-6; D is unclear. The CDR3 has 15 amino acids. The germline V gene encodes CDR1 LNHNV and CDR2 YYDKDF (reference sequence). V lost 4 bases and J lost 4, with 11 bases in between. CDR3 residues: CATSTTSDYNSPLHF. The DNA of the CDR3 is TGTGCCACCAGCACAACCTCGGATTATAATTCACCCCTCCACTTT.

The V and J genes are TRBV9 and TRBJ2-1; 16 bases line up with TRBD2. The length of the CDR3 is 18 residues. Germline V gene sequence: CDR1 SGDLS, CDR2 YYNGEE. The V gene end was trimmed by 2 bases and the J gene end by 4 bases; junction bases not matched to a gene: 6. CDR3: CASSVGTSGGARYNEQFF. The CDR3 DNA reads as TGTGCCAGCAGCGTGGGGACTAGCGGGGGGGCGCGGTACAATGAGCAGTTCTTC.